This T cell receptor (beta chain) was sequenced during a study of blood T cell repertoires in COVID-19. Study details: Nucleic acid was either cDNA or gDNA, and it came from T cells, B-cell-depleted T cells, or PBMCs.

Germline V lookup: CDR1 SEHNR, CDR2 FQNEAQ (reference sequence). This CDR3 is built from 15 residues. With 4 bases clipped from V and 6 bases from J, the junction kept 11 bases outside the gene matches. In the original workflow: Using reference gene primer amplification, nucleated cell counts were estimated. TCRdb's table, derived via immunoSEQ multiplex PCR, lists solely in-frame clones and lacks some. V, J and clone size are taken as reported in that table, and D and trimming were inferred from the DNA itself. The sample includes about 110,000 clones, more than 70% of them seen just once. Sample: peripheral blood. The chain uses TRBV7-9 and TRBJ1-1, with 7 bases identical to TRBD1. This TCR derives from a man aged 45-60 years with active or convalescent COVID-19. CDR3 residues: CASSSQGDGGAEAFF. The CDR3 region has the DNA TGTGCCAGCAGCTCCCAGGGGGACGGGGGGGCTGAAGCTTTCTTT.